Following are 21 T cell receptor beta chains from one sample sequenced in a study of cytomegalovirus exposure and HLA in healthy donors. The PCR contained 60 Vbeta and 13 Jbeta primers. Produced via immunoSEQ multiplex PCR; TCRdb's table is partial and in-frame only. The data contain 80,000 to 100,000 clones, 63% of them seen just once; the ten biggest clones take up over 14%. The sequenced sample was PBMCs. All receptors derive from a woman aged 40 to 55 in good health and CMV-seropositive.

The chain has TRBV28 and TRBJ1-1, with a tentative D call TRBD1 (6 bases). In germline, CDR1 is MDHEN, CDR2 SYDVKM. The V gene lost 5 bases and the J gene lost 6 bases, with 13 bases spanning the gap. There are 13 residues in the CDR3. CDR3 DNA sequence: TGTGCCAGCAGTACCATGACAGGCCCTGAAGCTTTCTTT. Protein sequence: CASSTMTGPEAFF.

The chain employs TRBV15 and TRBJ2-1; 11 nucleotides agree with TRBD2. V lost 11 bases to trimming and J lost 4 bases; unmatched junction nucleotides: 10. This CDR3 has 15 residues. In germline, CDR1 is LNHNV, CDR2 YYDKDF (reference sequence). CDR3 in amino acids: CASLGPSGRYNEQFF. As DNA, the CDR3 is TGTGCCTCCTTAGGCCCTAGCGGGAGGTACAATGAGCAGTTCTTC.

The chain couples TRBV27 to TRBJ2-7; 11 bases fit TRBD2. The CDR3 has 15 residues. Germline-derived CDR1 and CDR2 are MNHEY and SMNVEV (reference sequence). V gave up 6 bases and J gave up 7 bases; unmatched junction bases: 11. CDR3 protein: CASRDRVAGGQEQYF. For the CDR3, the DNA is TGTGCCAGCAGAGATCGGGTAGCGGGAGGGCAAGAGCAGTACTTC.

The CDR3 DNA is TGTGCCAGCAGCCCATTAGCGGGAGTCACAGATACGCAGTATTTT. This sequence encodes CASSPLAGVTDTQYF. The genes are TRBV7-7 and TRBJ2-3; 9 nucleotides align to TRBD2. Per germline, CDR1 SSHAT and CDR2 FNYEAQ (reference sequence). Unmatched junction bases numbered 5, after V lost 5 bases and J lost 2 bases. This CDR3 region has 15 residues.

The chain uses TRBV15 and TRBJ2-5, with 8 positions matching TRBD2. Germline V CDR1 and CDR2: LNHNV, YYDKDF (reference sequence). After removal of 1 base from V and 3 bases from J, the junction contained 1 base not matched to a gene. The CDR3 runs 14 residues. The CDR3 bases are TGTGCCACCAGCAGAGCACTAGCGGAAGAGACCCAGTACTTC. Its translation: CATSRALAEETQYF. Full variable domain (outside the CDR3, taken from reference TRBV15 and TRBJ2-5): DAMVIQNPRYQVTQFGKPVTLSCSQTLNHNVMYWYQQKSSQAPKLLFHYYDKDFNNEADTPDNFQSRRPNTSFCFLDIRSPGLGDTAMYLCATSRALAEETQYFGPGTRLLVL.

This clone was detected a few times. V gene TRBV6-6 combines with J gene TRBJ1-4; 9 bases line up with TRBD1. Germline V lookup: CDR1 MNHNY, CDR2 SVGAGI (reference sequence). This CDR3 is built from 12 residues. V shed 11 bases, J shed 8 bases, and the junction held 6 bases outside the gene matches. CDR3 loop: CACDRGDEKLFF. The CDR3 nucleotides read TGTGCCTGCGACAGGGGGGACGAAAAACTGTTTTTT.

The chain uses TRBV10-3 and TRBJ1-1; TRBD1 matches 8 bases. This CDR3 is built from 15 residues. Germline assignment: CDR1 ENHRY and CDR2 SYGVKD. J lost 1 base, V lost 4 bases, and 5 bases had no gene match. The CDR3 is CAISAMGQENTEAFF. DNA for the CDR3: TGTGCCATCAGTGCGATGGGACAGGAGAACACTGAAGCTTTCTTT.

This chain joins TRBV27 and TRBJ2-5; the D gene is possibly TRBD1 (6 bases). Trimming stripped 6 bases from V and 2 bases from J, with 22 bases between. Germline V lookup: CDR1 MNHEY, CDR2 SMNVEV (reference sequence). The CDR3 loop spans 17 amino acids. For the CDR3, the DNA is TGTGCCAGCAGCCCAAACTCTAGGACAGCCCTTCAAGAGACCCAGTACTTC. Protein product: CASSPNSRTALQETQYF.

Comment on this clone: Other DNA sequences in this specimen translate into the identical CDR3. The chain combines TRBV9 with TRBJ2-7, with 7 positions matching TRBD1. Trimming removed 4 bases from V and 4 bases from J; junction bases left unmatched: 8. Germline-derived CDR1 and CDR2 are SGDLS and YYNGEE. The CDR3 contains 14 residues. CDR3 coding DNA: TGTGCCAGCAGCCCCCAGGGGGTGGGTTACGAGCAGTACTTC. Translated, it gives CASSPQGVGYEQYF.

The chain is built from TRBV11-2 and TRBJ2-1; D unresolved. From germline, CDR1 is SGHAT and CDR2 FQNNGV. Trimming took off 0 bases at V and 4 bases at J, with 4 bases between the two ends. The CDR3 sequence is 13 residues long. CDR3 DNA: TGTGCCAGCAGCTTAGATACTTACAATGAGCAGTTCTTC. Translation gives CASSLDTYNEQFF.

This clone was detected a few times. V usage is TRBV7-3 and J usage is TRBJ2-7, with 14 bases matching TRBD2. Trimming took 2 bases from V and 4 from J; bases not matched to a gene: 1. Germline V lookup: CDR1 SGHTA, CDR2 FQGTGA. The CDR3 has 15 residues. CDR3 protein: CASSLGTSGSYEQYF. The CDR3 DNA follows: TGTGCCAGCAGCTTAGGGACTAGCGGGAGTTACGAGCAGTACTTC.

V and J are TRBV9 and TRBJ2-2; 14 nucleotides agree with TRBD2. Trimming removed 5 bases from V and 7 bases from J; junction bases left unmatched: 10. Germline V gives CDR1 SGDLS, CDR2 YYNGEE. CDR3 size: 17 residues. The CDR3 bases are TGTGCCAGCAGTCACTCTGGACTAGCGGGAGGAGACGGGGAGCTGTTTTTT. Its protein is CASSHSGLAGGDGELFF.

The rearrangement links TRBV5-1 to TRBJ2-5; possible D gene TRBD2, 5 bases. The germline V gene encodes CDR1 SGHRS and CDR2 YFSETQ. V was pared by 2 bases and J by 5 bases, with 13 bases between. The CDR3 loop spans 14 amino acids. The chain's CDR3 is CASSFGAGGETQYF. The CDR3 DNA reads TGCGCCAGCAGCTTTGGAGCAGGCGGGGAGACCCAGTACTTC.

The rearrangement joins TRBV2 to TRBJ2-1, with D maybe TRBD1 (5 bases). CDR3 length: 12 amino acids. CDR1 SNHLY and CDR2 FYNNEI come from the germline V gene. The ends were cut back, 0 bases at V and 15 bases at J, with 12 bases in the middle. CDR3 in DNA: TGTGCCAGCAGTGAAGCCCCGCCCCAGGGGTTCTTC. Its translation: CASSEAPPQGFF.

This clone was observed a single time. V and J are TRBV18 and TRBJ1-3; D may be TRBD1 (6 bases). There are 14 residues in the CDR3. The germline V and J ends were trimmed by 2 bases and 6 bases, with 11 bases remaining between them. Germline CDR1 is KGHSH and CDR2 is LQKENI. CDR3 coding DNA: TGTGCCAGCTCACCAATACCAGGGGAAAACACCATATATTTT. It specifies CASSPIPGENTIYF.

This chain joins TRBV5-8 and TRBJ1-6; a weak D match, TRBD1 (6 bases). The CDR3 is made up of 17 amino acids. Germline CDR1 and CDR2: SGHTS and YDEGEE. V gave up 4 bases and J gave up 0 bases, with 14 bases separating them. The CDR3 DNA follows: TGTGCCAGCAGCCCCAGGGACAAGAGCTCCTATAATTCACCCCTCCACTTT. Amino acid sequence: CASSPRDKSSYNSPLHF. The complete variable domain, with remaining parts taken from reference TRBV5-8 and TRBJ1-6, reads EAGVTQSPTHLIKTRGQQATLRCSPISGHTSVYWYQQALGLGLQFLLWYDEGEERNRGNFPPRFSGRQFPNYSSELNVNALELEDSALYLCASSPRDKSSYNSPLHFGNGTRLTVT.

The rearrangement uses TRBV6-6 and TRBJ2-2, with D maybe TRBD1 (5 bases). The CDR3 consists of 14 residues. V dropped 6 bases and J dropped 5 bases, with 13 bases sitting between them. Germline V gene lookup returns CDR1 MNHNY and CDR2 SVGAGI (reference sequence). The CDR3 reads CASSPIAGTGELFF. The CDR3 DNA is TGTGCCAGCAGCCCGATAGCAGGGACCGGGGAGCTGTTTTTT.

V usage is TRBV11-2 and J usage is TRBJ2-5, with D tentatively TRBD2 (6 bases). The length of the CDR3 is 16 residues. Trimming pared 2 bases from V and 5 bases from J, leaving 18 bases between. Germline V gives CDR1 SGHAT, CDR2 FQNNGV. The CDR3 sequence: CASSLIQAEGYETQYF. The CDR3 region has the DNA TGTGCCAGCAGCTTAATTCAGGCGGAGGGCTATGAGACCCAGTACTTC.

The rearrangement uses TRBV7-8 and TRBJ1-3; perhaps TRBD1 as D (6 bases). V lost 1 base, J lost 2 bases, and 15 bases lay in between. The CDR3 has 17 amino acids. Looked up from germline, CDR1 is SGHVS and CDR2 is FQNEAQ. CDR3 sequence reads: CASSLGRDTRAGNTIYF. Here the CDR3 DNA reads TGTGCCAGCAGCTTAGGAAGGGACACCCGCGCTGGAAACACCATATATTTT. The full variable domain, its missing parts supplied by reference TRBV7-8 and TRBJ1-3, is GAGVSQSPRYKVAKRGQDVALRCDPISGHVSLFWYQQALGQGPEFLTYFQNEAQLDKSGLPSDRFFAERPEGSVSTLKIQRTQQEDSAVYLCASSLGRDTRAGNTIYFGEGSWLTVV.

This sequence joins TRBV7-2 and TRBJ2-5, with D hard to call. Germline V gene sequence: CDR1 SGHTA, CDR2 FQGNSA. The CDR3 totals 14 residues. V was pared by 4 bases and J by 3 bases, with 12 bases between. The CDR3 coding sequence is TGTGCCAGCAGCTCCCGGAAAGGAGAAGAGACCCAGTACTTC. It translates to CASSSRKGEETQYF.

Only one count was recorded for this clone. The chain recombines TRBV10-1 with TRBJ1-5, with TRBD1 matching 8 bases. CDR1 WNHNN and CDR2 SYGVQD come from the germline V gene (reference sequence). This CDR3 region has 17 residues. Trimming removed 4 bases from V and 1 base from J; junction bases left unmatched: 9. This CDR3 reads CASSAQGAVVSNQPQHF. CDR3 nucleotides: TGCGCCAGCAGTGCTCAGGGGGCCGTCGTAAGCAATCAGCCCCAGCATTTT.